This T cell receptor beta chain was sequenced in a study of cytomegalovirus exposure and HLA in healthy donors. Note on this clone: Its specificity is unknown.

60 Vbeta and 13 Jbeta primers were used in PCR. Sequenced by immunoSEQ multiplex PCR; TCRdb stores in-frame clones only, minus some. The data hold roughly 160,000 clones, with more than 60% observed a single time. The length of the CDR3 is 16 residues. The J segment lost 4 bases and the V segment lost 4 bases, leaving 8 bases of the junction unmatched. The V gene's germline CDR1 is SGHRS and CDR2 YFSETQ. Points from the study as a whole: Later analysis identified 16,000 or so TCR beta sequences associated with HLA alleles, using a false discovery rate threshold of 0.05. Among CMV-associated TCR beta chains, most appeared HLA-restricted in a later analysis.

The material sequenced was PBMCs. The receptor was derived from a woman aged 45-59 years in good health and CMV-seropositive. This chain joins TRBV5-1 and TRBJ2-1; TRBD2 agrees at 10 bases. DNA for the CDR3: TGCGCCAGCAGCCCCGGGACTAGCGCTCTTTACAATGAGCAGTTCTTC. This sequence encodes CASSPGTSALYNEQFF.